The T cell receptor (beta chain) under discussion was sequenced for a study of blood T cells in healthy people across ages. At least 5 micrograms of total RNA were extracted per sample. A J-beta primer mix and a sample-barcoded 5' primer were used in a second PCR of about 7 to 11 cycles. TCRdb used MiXCR to reprocess the 5' RACE reads, holding one entry per CDR3 protein. This table holds about 1.8 million distinct CDR3 sequences, 49% found once. After removal of 7 bases from V and 1 base from J, the junction contained 7 bases not matched to a gene. CDR1 MDHEN and CDR2 SYDVKM come from the germline V gene. This CDR3 has 16 residues.

The specimen sequenced was blood. The chain couples TRBV28 to TRBJ2-1; 10 bases are shared with TRBD2. The clonotype originates from a woman aged 40 to 50 in good health. The CDR3 protein is CASIGAGGPSYNEQFF. The CDR3, as DNA: TGTGCCAGCATAGGAGCGGGGGGGCCGTCCTACAATGAGCAGTTCTTC.